This paragraph covers one T cell receptor (beta chain) sequence. Seattle patient enrollment occurred during active infection, with longitudinal follow-up thereafter. This entry belongs to a study of blood T cell repertoires in COVID-19. Study background: Sites across the United States, Italy and Spain contributed samples from acute and convalescent COVID-19. The cDNA or gDNA used as material had been derived from T cells, B-cell-depleted T cells, or PBMCs.

Germline CDR1 and CDR2: SQVTM and ANQGSEA. Trimming removed 5 bases from V and 7 bases from J, with 8 bases in between. This CDR3 comprises 10 residues. Source study methods: Amplification of reference gene primers was used by the study to estimate nucleated cell counts. TCRdb's table, derived via immunoSEQ multiplex PCR, lists solely in-frame clones and lacks some. V, J and clone size are those of that table, while D and trimming were read from the DNA. Of 50,000 to 80,000 clones listed, around 90% are singletons. This chain connects TRBV29-1 to TRBJ1-1; unclear D gene. Sequences were obtained from peripheral blood. This TCR derives from a woman aged 55-70 years with COVID-19, enrolled during active disease. For the CDR3, the DNA is TGCAGCGTTCAGGAAAATGAAGCTTTCTTT. This codes for CSVQENEAFF.